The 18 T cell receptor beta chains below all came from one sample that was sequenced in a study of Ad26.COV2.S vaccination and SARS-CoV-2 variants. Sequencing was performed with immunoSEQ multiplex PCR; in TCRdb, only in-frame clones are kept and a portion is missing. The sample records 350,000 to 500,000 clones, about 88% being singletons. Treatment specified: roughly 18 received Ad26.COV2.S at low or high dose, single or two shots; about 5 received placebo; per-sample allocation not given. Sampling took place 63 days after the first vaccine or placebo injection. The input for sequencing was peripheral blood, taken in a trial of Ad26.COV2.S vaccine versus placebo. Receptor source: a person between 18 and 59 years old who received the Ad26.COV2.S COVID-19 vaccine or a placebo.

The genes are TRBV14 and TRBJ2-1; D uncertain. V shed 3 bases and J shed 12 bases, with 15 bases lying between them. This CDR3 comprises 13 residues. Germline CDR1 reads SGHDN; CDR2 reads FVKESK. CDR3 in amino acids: CASSHDLVVGQFF. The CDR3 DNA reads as TGTGCCAGCAGCCACGACCTGGTTGTTGGGCAGTTCTTC.

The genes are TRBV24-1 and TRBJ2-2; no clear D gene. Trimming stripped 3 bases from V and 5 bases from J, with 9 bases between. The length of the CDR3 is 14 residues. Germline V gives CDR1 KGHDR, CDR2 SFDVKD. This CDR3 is CATSDPRWTGELFF. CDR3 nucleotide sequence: TGTGCCACCAGTGATCCGCGGTGGACCGGGGAGCTGTTTTTT.

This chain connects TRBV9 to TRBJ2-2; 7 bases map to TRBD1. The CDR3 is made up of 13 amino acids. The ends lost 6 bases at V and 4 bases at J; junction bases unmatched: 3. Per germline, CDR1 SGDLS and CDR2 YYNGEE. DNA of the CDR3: TGTGCCAGCAACCCAGGGGGCACCGGGGAGCTGTTTTTT. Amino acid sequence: CASNPGGTGELFF.

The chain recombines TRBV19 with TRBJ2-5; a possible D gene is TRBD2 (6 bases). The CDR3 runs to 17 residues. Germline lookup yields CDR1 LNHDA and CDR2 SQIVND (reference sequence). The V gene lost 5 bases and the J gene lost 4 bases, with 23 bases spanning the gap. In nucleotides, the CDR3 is TGTGCCAGTAGTGAGTGGGGGACCGGGACCGGGGGAGAGACCCAGTACTTC. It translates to CASSEWGTGTGGETQYF.

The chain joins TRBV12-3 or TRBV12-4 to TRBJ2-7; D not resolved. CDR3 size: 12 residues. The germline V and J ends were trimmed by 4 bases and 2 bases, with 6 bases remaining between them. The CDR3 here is CASSSRAYEQYV. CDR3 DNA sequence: TGTGCCAGCAGTTCCCGGGCCTACGAGCAGTACGTC.

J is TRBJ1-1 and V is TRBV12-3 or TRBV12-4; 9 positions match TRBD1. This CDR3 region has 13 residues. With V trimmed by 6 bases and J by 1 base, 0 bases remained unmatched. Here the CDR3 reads CASRDRGNTEAFF. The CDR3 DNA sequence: TGTGCCAGCAGGGACAGGGGGAACACTGAAGCTTTCTTT.

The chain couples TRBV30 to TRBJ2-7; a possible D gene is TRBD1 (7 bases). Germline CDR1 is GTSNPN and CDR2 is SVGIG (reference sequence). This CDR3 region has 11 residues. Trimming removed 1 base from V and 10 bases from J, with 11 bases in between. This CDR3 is CAWSGGGGQYF. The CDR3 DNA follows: TGTGCCTGGAGTGGTGGAGGGGGCCAGTACTTC.

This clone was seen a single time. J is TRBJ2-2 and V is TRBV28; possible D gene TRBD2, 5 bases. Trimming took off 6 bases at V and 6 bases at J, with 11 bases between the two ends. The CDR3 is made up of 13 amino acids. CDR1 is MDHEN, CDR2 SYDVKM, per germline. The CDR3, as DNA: TGTGCCAGCAGGGCGGGTGAGGCCGGGGAGCTGTTTTTT. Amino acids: CASRAGEAGELFF.

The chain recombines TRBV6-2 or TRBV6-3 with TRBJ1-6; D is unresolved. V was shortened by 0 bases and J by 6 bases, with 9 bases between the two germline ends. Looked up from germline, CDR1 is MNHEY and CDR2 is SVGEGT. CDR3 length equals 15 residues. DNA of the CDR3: TGTGCCAGCAGTTACTCGTCCGGATTTAATTCACCCCTCCACTTT. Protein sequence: CASSYSSGFNSPLHF.

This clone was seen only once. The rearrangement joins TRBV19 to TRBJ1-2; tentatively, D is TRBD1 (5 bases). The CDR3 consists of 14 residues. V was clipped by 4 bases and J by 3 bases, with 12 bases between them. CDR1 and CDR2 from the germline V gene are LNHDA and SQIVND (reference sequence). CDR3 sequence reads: CASSTTQVYYGYTF. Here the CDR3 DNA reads TGTGCCAGTAGTACAACACAGGTATACTATGGCTACACCTTC.

The CDR3 nucleotides are TGTGCCATCAGTCTCGCGGGACACCAAGAGACCCAGTACTTC. Its translation is CAISLAGHQETQYF. The gene calls are TRBV10-3 and TRBJ2-5; possibly TRBD2 for D (6 bases). CDR1 and CDR2 from the germline V gene are ENHRY and SYGVKD. There are 14 residues in the CDR3. Trimming removed 5 bases at V and 0 bases at J, with 10 bases between.

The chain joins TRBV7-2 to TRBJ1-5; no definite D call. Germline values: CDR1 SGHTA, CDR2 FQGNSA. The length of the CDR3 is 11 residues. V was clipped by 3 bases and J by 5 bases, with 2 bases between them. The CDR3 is CASSLDQPQHF. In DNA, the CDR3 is TGTGCCAGCAGCTTGGATCAGCCCCAGCATTTT.

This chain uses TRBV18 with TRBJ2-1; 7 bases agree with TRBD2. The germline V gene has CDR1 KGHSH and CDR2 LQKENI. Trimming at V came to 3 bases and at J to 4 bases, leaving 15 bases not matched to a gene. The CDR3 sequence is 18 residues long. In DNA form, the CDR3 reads TGTGCCAGCTCACCCGATGAACTAGCGAGGGAGTCATACAATGAGCAGTTCTTC. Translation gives CASSPDELARESYNEQFF. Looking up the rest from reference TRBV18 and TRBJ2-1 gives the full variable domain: NAGVMQNPRHLVRRRGQEARLRCSPMKGHSHVYWYRQLPEEGLKFMVYLQKENIIDESGMPKERFSAEFPKEGPSILRIQQVVRGDSAAYFCASSPDELARESYNEQFFGPGTRLTVL.

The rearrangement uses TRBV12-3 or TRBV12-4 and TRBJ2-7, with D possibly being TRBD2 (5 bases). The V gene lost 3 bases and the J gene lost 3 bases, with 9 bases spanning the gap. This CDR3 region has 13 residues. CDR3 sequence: CASSFLGLYEQYF. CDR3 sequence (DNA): TGTGCCAGCAGTTTCCTAGGACTCTACGAGCAGTACTTC.

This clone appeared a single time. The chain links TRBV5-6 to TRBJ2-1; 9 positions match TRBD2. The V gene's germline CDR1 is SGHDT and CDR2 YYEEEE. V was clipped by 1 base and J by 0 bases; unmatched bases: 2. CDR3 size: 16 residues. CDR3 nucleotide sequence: TGTGCCAGCAGCTTGCTAGCGGGAATCTCCTACAATGAGCAGTTCTTC. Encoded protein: CASSLLAGISYNEQFF.

The CDR3 loop is CASRLVGGSNTEAFF. The CDR3 DNA reads TGTGCCAGCAGGCTGGTAGGGGGCAGTAACACTGAAGCTTTCTTT. V usage is TRBV6-5 and J usage is TRBJ1-1, with 7 bases aligning to TRBD1. The CDR3 has 15 amino acids. Germline V lookup: CDR1 MNHEY, CDR2 SVGAGI. J gave up 2 bases and V 6 bases, and 9 bases lay outside the gene matches.

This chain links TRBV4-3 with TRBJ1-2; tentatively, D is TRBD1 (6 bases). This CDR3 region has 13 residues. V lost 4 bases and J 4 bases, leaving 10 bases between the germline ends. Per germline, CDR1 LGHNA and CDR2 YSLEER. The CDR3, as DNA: TGCGCCAGCAGCCTGGACAGCGCCTATGGCTACACCTTC. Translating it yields CASSLDSAYGYTF.

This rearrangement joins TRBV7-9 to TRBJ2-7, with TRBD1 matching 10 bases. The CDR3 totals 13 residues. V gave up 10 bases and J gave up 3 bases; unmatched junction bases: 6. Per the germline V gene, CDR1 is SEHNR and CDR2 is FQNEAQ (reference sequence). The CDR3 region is CAIPGQGLYEQYF. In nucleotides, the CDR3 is TGTGCCATCCCGGGACAGGGGCTCTACGAGCAGTACTTC.